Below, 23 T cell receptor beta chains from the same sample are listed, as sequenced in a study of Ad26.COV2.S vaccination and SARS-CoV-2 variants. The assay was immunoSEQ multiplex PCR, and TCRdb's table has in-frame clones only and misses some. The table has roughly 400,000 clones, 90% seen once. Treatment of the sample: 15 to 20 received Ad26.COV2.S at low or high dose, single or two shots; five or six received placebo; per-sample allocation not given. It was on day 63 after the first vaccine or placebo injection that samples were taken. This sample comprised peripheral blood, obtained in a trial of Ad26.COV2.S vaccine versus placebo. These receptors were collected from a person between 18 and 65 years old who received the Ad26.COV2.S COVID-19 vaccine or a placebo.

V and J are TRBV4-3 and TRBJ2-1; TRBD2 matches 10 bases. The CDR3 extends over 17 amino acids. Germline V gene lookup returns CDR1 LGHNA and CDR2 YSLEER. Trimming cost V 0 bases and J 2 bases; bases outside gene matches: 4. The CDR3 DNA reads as TGCGCCAGCAGCCAAGATCTCAGCGGGAGGGCCTACAATGAGCAGTTCTTC. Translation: CASSQDLSGRAYNEQFF.

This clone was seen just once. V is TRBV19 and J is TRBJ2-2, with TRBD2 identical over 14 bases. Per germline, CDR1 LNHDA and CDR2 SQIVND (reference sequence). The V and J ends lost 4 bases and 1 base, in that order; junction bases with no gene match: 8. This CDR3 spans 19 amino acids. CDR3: CASSKGLAGARKNTGELFF. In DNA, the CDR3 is TGTGCCAGTAGTAAGGGACTAGCGGGAGCTAGAAAGAACACCGGGGAGCTGTTTTTT.

CDR3: CASSLGAGANEKLFF. The CDR3 bases are TGTGCCAGCAGCTTAGGGGCAGGAGCAAATGAAAAACTGTTTTTT. The J gene is TRBJ1-4, the V gene TRBV7-9; D not resolved. CDR3 length: 15 amino acids. Germline loops: CDR1 SEHNR, CDR2 FQNEAQ (reference sequence). Trimming left V 1 base short and J 5 bases short, with 11 bases between.

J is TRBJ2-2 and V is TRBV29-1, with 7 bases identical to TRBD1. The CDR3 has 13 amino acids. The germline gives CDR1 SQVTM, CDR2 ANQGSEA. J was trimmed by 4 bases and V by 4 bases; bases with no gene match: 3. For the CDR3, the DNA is TGCAGCGTTGCAACAGGGGCCACCGGGGAGCTGTTTTTT. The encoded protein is CSVATGATGELFF.

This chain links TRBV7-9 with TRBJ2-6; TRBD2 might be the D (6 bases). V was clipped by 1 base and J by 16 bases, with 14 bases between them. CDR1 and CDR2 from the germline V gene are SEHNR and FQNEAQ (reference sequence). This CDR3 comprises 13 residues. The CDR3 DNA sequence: TGTGCCAGCAGCTTAGGTGGGGGGAGTCTTCTGACTTTC. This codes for CASSLGGGSLLTF.

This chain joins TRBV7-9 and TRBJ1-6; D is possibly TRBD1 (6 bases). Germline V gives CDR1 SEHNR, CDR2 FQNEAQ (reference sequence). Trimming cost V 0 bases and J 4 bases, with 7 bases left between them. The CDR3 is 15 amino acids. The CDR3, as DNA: TGTGCCAGCAGCTTAGCGGACAGTTATAATTCACCCCTCCACTTT. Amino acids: CASSLADSYNSPLHF. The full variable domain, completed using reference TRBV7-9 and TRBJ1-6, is DTGVSQNPRHKITKRGQNVTFRCDPISEHNRLYWYRQTLGQGPEFLTYFQNEAQLEKSRLLSDRFSAERPKGSFSTLEIQRTEQGDSAMYLCASSLADSYNSPLHFGNGTRLTVT.

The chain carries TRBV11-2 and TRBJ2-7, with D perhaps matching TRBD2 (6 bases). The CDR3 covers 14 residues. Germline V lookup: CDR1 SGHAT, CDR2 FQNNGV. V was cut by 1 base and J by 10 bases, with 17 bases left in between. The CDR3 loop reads CASSLVPRGGVQYF. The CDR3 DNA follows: TGTGCCAGCAGCTTAGTTCCCCGTGGAGGGGTACAGTACTTC.

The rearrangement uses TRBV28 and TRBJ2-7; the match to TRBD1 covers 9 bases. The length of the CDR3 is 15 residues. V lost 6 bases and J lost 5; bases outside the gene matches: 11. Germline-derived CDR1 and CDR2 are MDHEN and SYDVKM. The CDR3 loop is CASSSVTGGRNEQYF. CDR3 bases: TGTGCCAGCAGCTCCGTGACAGGGGGGAGGAACGAGCAGTACTTC.

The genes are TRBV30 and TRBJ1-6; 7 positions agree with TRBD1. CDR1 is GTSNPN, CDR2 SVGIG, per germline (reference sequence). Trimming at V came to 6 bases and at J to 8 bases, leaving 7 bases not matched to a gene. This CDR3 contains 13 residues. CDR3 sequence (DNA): TGTGCCTGCCCAGGGGGTTGTGATTCACCCCTCCACTTT. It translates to CACPGGCDSPLHF.

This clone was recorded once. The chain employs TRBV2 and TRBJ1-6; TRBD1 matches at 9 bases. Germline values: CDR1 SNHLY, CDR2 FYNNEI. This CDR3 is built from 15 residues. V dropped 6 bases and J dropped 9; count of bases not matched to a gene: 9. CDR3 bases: TGTGCCAGCAGGACCGCGACAGGGGGTGGTTCACCCCTCCACTTT. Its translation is CASRTATGGGSPLHF.

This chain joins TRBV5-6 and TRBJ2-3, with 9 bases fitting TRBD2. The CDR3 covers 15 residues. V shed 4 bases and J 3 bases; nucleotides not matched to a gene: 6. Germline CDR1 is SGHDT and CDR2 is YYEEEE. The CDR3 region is CASSRSGSRTDTQYF. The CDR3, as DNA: TGTGCCAGCAGCCGTAGCGGGAGTAGGACAGATACGCAGTATTTT. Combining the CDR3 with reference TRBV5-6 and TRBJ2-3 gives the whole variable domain DAGVTQSPTHLIKTRGQQVTLRCSPKSGHDTVSWYQQALGQGPQFIFQYYEEEERQRGNFPDRFSGHQFPNYSSELNVNALLLGDSALYLCASSRSGSRTDTQYFGPGTRLTVL.

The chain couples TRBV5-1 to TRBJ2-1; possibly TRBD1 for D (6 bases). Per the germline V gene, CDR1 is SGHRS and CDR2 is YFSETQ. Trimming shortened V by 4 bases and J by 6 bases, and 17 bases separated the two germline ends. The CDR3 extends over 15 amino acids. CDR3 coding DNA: TGCGCCAGCAGCCTCACACCAGGACAGTTCAATGAGCAGTTCTTC. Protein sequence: CASSLTPGQFNEQFF.

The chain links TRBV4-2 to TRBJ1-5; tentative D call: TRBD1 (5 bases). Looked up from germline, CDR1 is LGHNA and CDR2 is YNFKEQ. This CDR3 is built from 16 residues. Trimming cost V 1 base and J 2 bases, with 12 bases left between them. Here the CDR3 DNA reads TGTGCCAGCAGCCAAGGAAGCCGGGGACGCAATCAGCCCCAGCATTTT. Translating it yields CASSQGSRGRNQPQHF.

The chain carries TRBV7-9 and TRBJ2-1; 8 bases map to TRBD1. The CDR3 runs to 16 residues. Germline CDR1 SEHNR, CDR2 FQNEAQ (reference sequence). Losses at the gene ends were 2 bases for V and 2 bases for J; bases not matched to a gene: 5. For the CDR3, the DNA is TGTGCCAGCAGCTTAATTAGGACAGGGCCCTACAATGAGCAGTTCTTC. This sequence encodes CASSLIRTGPYNEQFF.

The CDR3 reads CASRKGVSEGADTQYF. CDR3 coding DNA: TGTGCCAGCAGGAAAGGGGTATCGGAAGGGGCAGATACGCAGTATTTT. The chain links TRBV3-1 (or the pseudogene TRBV3-2) to TRBJ2-3, with a possible D match to TRBD1 (5 bases). The CDR3 runs to 16 residues. V was shortened by 6 bases and J by 4 bases, with 20 bases between the two germline ends. Germline-derived CDR1 and CDR2 are LGHDT and YNNKEL (reference sequence).

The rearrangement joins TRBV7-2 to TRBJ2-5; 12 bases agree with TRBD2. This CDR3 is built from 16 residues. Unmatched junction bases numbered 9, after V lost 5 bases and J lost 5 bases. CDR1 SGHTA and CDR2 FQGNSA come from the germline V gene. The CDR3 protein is CASSPRTSGMGETQYF. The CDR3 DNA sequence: TGTGCCAGCAGCCCTCGGACTAGCGGGATGGGTGAGACCCAGTACTTC.

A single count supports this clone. The CDR3 nucleotides read TGTGCCAGCTCACGGGACAGGGAGGGAAATGGCTACACCTTC. As protein: CASSRDREGNGYTF. The chain uses TRBV18 and TRBJ1-2; 9 bases fit TRBD1. Germline V gives CDR1 KGHSH, CDR2 LQKENI. The V gene end was trimmed by 4 bases and the J gene end by 6 bases; junction bases not matched to a gene: 6. This CDR3 spans 14 amino acids.

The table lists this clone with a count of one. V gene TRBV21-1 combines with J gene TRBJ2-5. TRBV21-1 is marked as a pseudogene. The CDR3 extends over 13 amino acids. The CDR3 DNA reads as TGTGCCAGCAGCAAATTTTGGCAAGAGACCCAGTACTTC. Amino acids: CASSKFWQETQYF.

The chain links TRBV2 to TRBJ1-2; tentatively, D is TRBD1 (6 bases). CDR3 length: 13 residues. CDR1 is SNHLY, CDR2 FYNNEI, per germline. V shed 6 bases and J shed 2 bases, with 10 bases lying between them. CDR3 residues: CASRERGNYGYTF. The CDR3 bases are TGTGCCAGCAGAGAAAGGGGGAACTATGGCTACACCTTC.

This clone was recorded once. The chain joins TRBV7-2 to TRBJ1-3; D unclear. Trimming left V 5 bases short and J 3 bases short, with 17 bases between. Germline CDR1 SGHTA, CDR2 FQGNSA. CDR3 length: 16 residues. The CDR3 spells CASSPEVGLYGNTIYF. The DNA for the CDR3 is TGTGCCAGCAGCCCCGAAGTCGGCCTGTATGGAAACACCATATATTTT.

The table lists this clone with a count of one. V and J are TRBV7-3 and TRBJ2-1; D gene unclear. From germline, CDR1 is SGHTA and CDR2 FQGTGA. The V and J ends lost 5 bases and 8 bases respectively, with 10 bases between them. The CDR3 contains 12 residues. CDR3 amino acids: CASSPPGDEQFF. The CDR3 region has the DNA TGTGCCAGCAGCCCCCCAGGTGATGAGCAGTTCTTC.

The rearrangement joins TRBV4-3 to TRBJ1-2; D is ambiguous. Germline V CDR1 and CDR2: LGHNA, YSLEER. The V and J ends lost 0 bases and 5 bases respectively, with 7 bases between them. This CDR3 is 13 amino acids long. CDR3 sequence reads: CASSQEGRYGYTF. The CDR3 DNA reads TGCGCCAGCAGCCAAGAAGGACGATATGGCTACACCTTC.

The CDR3 region is CASSPGLAGGPDTQYF. CDR3 coding DNA: TGTGCCAGCAGTCCCGGACTAGCGGGAGGTCCCGATACGCAGTATTTT. The rearrangement joins TRBV6-6 to TRBJ2-3; 14 bases line up with TRBD2. V lost 5 bases, J lost 6 bases, and 7 bases stayed unmatched. There are 16 residues in the CDR3. Germline-derived CDR1 and CDR2 are MNHNY and SVGAGI (reference sequence).